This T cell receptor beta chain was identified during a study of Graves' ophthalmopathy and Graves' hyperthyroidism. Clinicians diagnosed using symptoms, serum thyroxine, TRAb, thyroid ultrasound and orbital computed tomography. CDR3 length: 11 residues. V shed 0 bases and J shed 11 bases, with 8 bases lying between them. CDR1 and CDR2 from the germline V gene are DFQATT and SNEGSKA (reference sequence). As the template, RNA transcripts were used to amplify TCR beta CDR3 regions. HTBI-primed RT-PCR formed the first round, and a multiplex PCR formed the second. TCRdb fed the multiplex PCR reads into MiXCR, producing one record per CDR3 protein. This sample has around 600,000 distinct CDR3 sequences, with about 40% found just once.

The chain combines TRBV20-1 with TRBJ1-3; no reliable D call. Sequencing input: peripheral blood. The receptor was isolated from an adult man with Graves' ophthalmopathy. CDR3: CSARDERAIYF. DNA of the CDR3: TGCAGTGCTAGAGACGAGCGGGCCATATATTTT.